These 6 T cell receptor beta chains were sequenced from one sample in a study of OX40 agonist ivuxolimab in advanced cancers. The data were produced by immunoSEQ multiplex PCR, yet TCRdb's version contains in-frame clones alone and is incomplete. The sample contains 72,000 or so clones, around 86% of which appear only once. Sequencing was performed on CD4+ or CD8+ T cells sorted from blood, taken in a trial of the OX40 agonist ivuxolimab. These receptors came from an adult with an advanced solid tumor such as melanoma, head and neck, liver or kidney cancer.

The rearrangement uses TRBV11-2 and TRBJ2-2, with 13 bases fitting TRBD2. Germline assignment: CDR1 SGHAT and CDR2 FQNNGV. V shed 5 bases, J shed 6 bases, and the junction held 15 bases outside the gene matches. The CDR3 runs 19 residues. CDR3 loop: CASSPRRQGLAGTAGELFF. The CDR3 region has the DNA TGTGCCAGCAGCCCCCGAAGACAGGGACTAGCGGGAACTGCCGGGGAGCTGTTTTTT.

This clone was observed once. As DNA, the CDR3 is TGCGCCAGCAGCTTGGGCTCCGGGACCATCGGTCCCGGGGAGCTGTTTTTT. Its translation: CASSLGSGTIGPGELFF. The chain has TRBV5-1 and TRBJ2-2; perhaps D is TRBD1 or TRBD2 (5 bases each). The germline CDR1 and CDR2 sequences are SGHRS and YFSETQ. Trimming stripped 0 bases from V and 6 bases from J, with 18 bases between. CDR3 length: 17 residues. Combining the CDR3 with reference TRBV5-1 and TRBJ2-2 gives the whole variable domain KAGVTQTPRYLIKTRGQQVTLSCSPISGHRSVSWYQQTPGQGLQFLFEYFSETQRNKGNFPGRFSGRQFSNSRSEMNVSTLELGDSALYLCASSLGSGTIGPGELFFGEGSRLTVL.

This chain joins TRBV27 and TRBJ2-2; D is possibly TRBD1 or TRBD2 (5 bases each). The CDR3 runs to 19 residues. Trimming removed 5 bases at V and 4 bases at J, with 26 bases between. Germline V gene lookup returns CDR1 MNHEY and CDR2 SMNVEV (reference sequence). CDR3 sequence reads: CASSELAFRDLTPTGELFF. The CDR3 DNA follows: TGTGCCAGCAGTGAGTTAGCGTTTCGGGACCTTACCCCCACCGGGGAGCTGTTTTTT.

CDR3 in DNA: TGTGCCAGCAGGGGGGGCCTCAATCAGCCCCAGCATTTT. Translating it yields CASRGGLNQPQHF. The V and J genes are TRBV2 and TRBJ1-5; possibly TRBD1 for D (6 bases). The CDR3 has 13 amino acids. V lost 6 bases and J 3 bases, leaving 9 bases between the germline ends. Germline assignment: CDR1 SNHLY and CDR2 FYNNEI.

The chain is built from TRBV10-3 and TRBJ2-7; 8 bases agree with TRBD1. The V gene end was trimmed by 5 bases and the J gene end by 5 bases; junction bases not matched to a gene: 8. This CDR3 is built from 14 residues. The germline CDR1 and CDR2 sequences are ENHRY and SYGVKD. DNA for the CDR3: TGTGCCATCAGTCCCCGGACAGGGACGCACGAGCAGTACTTC. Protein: CAISPRTGTHEQYF.

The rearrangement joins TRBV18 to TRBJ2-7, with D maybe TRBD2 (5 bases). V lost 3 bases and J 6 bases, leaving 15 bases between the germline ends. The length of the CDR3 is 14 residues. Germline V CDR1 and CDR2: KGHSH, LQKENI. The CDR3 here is CASSPILGPVEQYF. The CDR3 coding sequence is TGTGCCAGCTCACCTATACTAGGCCCTGTCGAGCAGTACTTC.